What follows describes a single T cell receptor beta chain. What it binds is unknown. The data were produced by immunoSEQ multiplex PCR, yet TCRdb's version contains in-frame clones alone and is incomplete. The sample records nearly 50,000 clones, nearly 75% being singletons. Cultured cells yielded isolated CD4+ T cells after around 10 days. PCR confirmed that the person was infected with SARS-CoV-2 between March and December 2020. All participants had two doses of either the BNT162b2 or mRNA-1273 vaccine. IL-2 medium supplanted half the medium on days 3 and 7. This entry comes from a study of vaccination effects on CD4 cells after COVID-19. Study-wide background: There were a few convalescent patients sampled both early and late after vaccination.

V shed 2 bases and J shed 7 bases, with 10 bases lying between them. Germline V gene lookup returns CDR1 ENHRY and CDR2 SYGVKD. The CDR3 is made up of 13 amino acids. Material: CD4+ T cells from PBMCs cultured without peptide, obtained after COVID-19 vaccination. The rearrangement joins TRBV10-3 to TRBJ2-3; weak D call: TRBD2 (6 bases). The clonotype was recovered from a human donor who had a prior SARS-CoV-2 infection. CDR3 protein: CAISEGGKHTQYF. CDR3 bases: TGTGCCATCAGTGAGGGGGGGAAACATACGCAGTATTTT.